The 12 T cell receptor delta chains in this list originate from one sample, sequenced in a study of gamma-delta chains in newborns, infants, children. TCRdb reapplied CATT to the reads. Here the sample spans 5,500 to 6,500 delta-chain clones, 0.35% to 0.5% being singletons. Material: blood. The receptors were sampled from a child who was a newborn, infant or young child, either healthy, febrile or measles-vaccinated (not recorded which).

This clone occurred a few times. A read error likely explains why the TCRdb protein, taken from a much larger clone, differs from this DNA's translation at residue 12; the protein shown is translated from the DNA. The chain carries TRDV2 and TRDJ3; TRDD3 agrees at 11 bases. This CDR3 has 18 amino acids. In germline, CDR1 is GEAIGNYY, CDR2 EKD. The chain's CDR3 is CACDVLGDISWGTRQMFF. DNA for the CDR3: TGTGCCTGTGACGTACTGGGGGATATCTCCTGGGGCACCCGACAGATGTTTTTC.

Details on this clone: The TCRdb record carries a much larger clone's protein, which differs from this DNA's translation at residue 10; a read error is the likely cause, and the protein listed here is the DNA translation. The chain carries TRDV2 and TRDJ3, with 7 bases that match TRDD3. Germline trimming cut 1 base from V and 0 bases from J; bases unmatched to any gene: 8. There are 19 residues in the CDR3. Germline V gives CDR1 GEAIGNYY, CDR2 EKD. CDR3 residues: CACDTVTGDVSWDTRQMFF. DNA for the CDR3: TGTGCCTGTGACACTGTAACTGGGGATGTCTCCTGGGACACCCGACAGATGTTTTTC.

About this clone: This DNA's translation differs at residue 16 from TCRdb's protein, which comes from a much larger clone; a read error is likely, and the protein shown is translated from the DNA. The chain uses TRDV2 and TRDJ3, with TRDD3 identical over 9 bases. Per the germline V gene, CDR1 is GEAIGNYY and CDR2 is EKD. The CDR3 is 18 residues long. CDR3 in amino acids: CACDTVLGDSWDTRQVFF. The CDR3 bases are TGTGCCTGTGACACCGTACTGGGGGACTCCTGGGACACCCGACAGGTGTTTTTC.

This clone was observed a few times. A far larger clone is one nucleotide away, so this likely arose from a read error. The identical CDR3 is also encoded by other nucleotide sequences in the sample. This CDR3 is CACDFLNTGGPSSWDTRQMFF. The CDR3 DNA reads as TGTGCCTGTGACTTCCTGAACACTGGGGGGCCCAGCTCCTGGGACACCCGACAGATGTTTTTC. The gene calls are TRDV2 and TRDJ3; 8 nucleotides match TRDD3. The CDR3 covers 21 residues. The junction had 15 bases not matched to a gene; V was cut back by 3 bases and J by 0 bases. Germline CDR1 is GEAIGNYY and CDR2 is EKD.

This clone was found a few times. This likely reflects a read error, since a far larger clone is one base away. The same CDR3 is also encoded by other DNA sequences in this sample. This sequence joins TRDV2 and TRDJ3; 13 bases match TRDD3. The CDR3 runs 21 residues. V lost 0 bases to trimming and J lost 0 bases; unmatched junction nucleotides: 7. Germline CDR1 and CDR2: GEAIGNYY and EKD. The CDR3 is CACDTVTGGYAGSWDTRQMFF. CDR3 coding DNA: TGTGCCTGTGACACCGTTACTGGGGGATACGCCGGCTCCTGGGACACCCGACAGATGTTTTTC.

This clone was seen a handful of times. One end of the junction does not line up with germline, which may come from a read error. The CDR3: CACDTGRGPSSRDTRQMFF. In DNA form, the CDR3 reads TGTGCCTGTGACACCGGGAGGGGCCCCAGCTCCCGGGACACCCGACAGATGTTTTTC. This rearrangement joins TRDV2 to TRDJ3; no definite D call. From germline, CDR1 is GEAIGNYY and CDR2 EKD. CDR3 length: 19 residues.

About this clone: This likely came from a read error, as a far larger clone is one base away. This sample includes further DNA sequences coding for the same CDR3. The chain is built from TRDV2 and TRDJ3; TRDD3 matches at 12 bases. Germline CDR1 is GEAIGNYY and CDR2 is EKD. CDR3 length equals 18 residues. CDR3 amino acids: CACDNTGGYSWDTRQMFF. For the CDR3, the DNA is TGTGCCTGTGACAATACTGGGGGATACTCCTGGGACACCCGACAGATGTTCTTC.

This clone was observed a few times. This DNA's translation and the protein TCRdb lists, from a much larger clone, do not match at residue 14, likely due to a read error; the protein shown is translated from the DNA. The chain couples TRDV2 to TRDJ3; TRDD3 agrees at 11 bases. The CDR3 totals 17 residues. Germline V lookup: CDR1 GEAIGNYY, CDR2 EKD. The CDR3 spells CACDTGGYSWDTREMFF. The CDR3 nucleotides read TGTGCCTGTGATACTGGGGGATATTCCTGGGACACCCGAGAGATGTTTTTC.

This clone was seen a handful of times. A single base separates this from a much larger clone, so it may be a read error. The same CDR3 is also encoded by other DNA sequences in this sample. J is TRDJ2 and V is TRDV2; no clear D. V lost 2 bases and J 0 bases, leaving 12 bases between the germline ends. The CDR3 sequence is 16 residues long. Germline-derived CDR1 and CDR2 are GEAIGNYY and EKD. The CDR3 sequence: CACDILGSTLTAQLFF. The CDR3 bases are TGTGCCTGTGACATACTTGGATCTACTTTGACAGCACAACTCTTCTTT.

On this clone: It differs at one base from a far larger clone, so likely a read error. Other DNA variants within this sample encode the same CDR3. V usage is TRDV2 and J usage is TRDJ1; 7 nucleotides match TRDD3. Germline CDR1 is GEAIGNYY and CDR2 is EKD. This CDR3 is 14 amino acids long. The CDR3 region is CACDPGGLTDKLIF. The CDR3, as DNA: TGCGCCTGTGACCCTGGGGGTCTCACCGATAAACTCATCTTT.

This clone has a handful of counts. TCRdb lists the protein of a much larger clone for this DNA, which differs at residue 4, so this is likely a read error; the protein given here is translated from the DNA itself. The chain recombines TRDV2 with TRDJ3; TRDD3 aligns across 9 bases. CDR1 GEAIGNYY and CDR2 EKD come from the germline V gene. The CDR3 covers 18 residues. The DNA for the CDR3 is TGTGCCTGTGGCACCGGGGGATACAGGACCTGGGACACCCGACAGATGTTTTTC. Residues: CACGTGGYRTWDTRQMFF.

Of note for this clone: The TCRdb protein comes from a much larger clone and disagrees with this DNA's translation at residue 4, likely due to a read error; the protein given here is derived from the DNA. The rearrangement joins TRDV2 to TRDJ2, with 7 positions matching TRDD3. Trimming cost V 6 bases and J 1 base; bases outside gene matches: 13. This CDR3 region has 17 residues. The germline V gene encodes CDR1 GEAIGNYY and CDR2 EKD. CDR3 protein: CACNPLGAPLLTAQLFF. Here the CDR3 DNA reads TGTGCCTGTAACCCCCTGGGGGCCCCACTTTTGACAGCACAACTCTTCTTT.